Presented here are 10 T cell receptor beta chains from one specimen sequenced in a study of memory CD4+ T cells and cytomegalovirus serostatus. The data were produced by immunoSEQ multiplex PCR, yet TCRdb's version contains in-frame clones alone and is incomplete. The repertoire consists of approximately 46,000 clones, with around 77% occurring once and the leading ten covering 0.55% to 0.7%. The sort gate was single viable CD3+CD4+CD8-CD45RO+ cells for memory CD4+ T cells. Sequencing used memory CD4+ T cells from blood. Every receptor here comes from an adult in good health and CMV-seronegative.

The chain employs TRBV7-9 and TRBJ2-3, with 7 bases that match TRBD2. The germline V gene has CDR1 SEHNR and CDR2 FQNEAQ (reference sequence). The junction had 5 bases not matched to a gene; V was cut back by 2 bases and J by 0 bases. The CDR3 spans 16 residues. In nucleotides, the CDR3 is TGTGCCAGCAGCTTAAAAGTGCGGGGGAGCACAGATACGCAGTATTTT. Its translation: CASSLKVRGSTDTQYF.

The table lists this clone with a count of one. The chain combines TRBV10-2 with TRBJ2-5; 11 nucleotides agree with TRBD1. The CDR3 has 15 residues. Germline V gene sequence: CDR1 WSHSY, CDR2 SAAADI. J was trimmed by 2 bases and V by 4 bases; bases with no gene match: 3. Here the CDR3 reads CASSGRDRGQETQYF. The CDR3 DNA reads TGCGCCAGCAGTGGCCGGGACAGGGGGCAAGAGACCCAGTACTTC.

This chain links TRBV15 with TRBJ2-1; D is unresolved. Trimming shortened V by 3 bases and J by 6 bases, and 9 bases separated the two germline ends. The CDR3 is made up of 13 amino acids. Germline-derived CDR1 and CDR2 are LNHNV and YYDKDF (reference sequence). The CDR3, as DNA: TGTGCCACCAGCAGCTACAGAGGCAATGAGCAGTTCTTC. It yields the protein CATSSYRGNEQFF.

The table lists this clone with a count of one. The CDR3 loop is CASWGGFPTGELFF. DNA of the CDR3: TGTGCCAGCTGGGGAGGCTTCCCGACCGGGGAGCTGTTTTTT. The chain carries TRBV6-5 and TRBJ2-2; possible D gene TRBD2, 6 bases. The length of the CDR3 is 14 residues. In germline, CDR1 is MNHEY, CDR2 SVGAGI. V lost 8 bases, J lost 5 bases, and 15 bases lay in between.

The genes are TRBV5-5 and TRBJ1-2; TRBD1 is a possible D gene (6 bases). This CDR3 has 16 residues. The V end lost 0 bases, the J end lost 3 bases, and 15 bases lay between the germline ends. From germline, CDR1 is SGHKS and CDR2 YYEKEE (reference sequence). Written as DNA, the CDR3 is TGTGCCAGCAGCTTGGTCGGGGGGCGGCGGGACTATGGCTACACCTTC. Translated, it gives CASSLVGGRRDYGYTF.

This clone showed up just once. The chain has TRBV2 and TRBJ2-7; 9 bases agree with TRBD1. The CDR3 spans 15 residues. CDR1 and CDR2 (germline): SNHLY, FYNNEI. With V trimmed by 5 bases and J by 6 bases, 11 bases remained unmatched. The CDR3 region has the DNA TGTGCCAGCAGTACGCTACAGGGGGCTCTGGGCGAGCAGTACTTC. Amino acids: CASSTLQGALGEQYF.

V is TRBV15 and J is TRBJ2-5; perhaps TRBD1 as D (6 bases). With 0 bases removed from V and 4 bases from J, the gap between germline ends came to 15 bases. Germline V gene sequence: CDR1 LNHNV, CDR2 YYDKDF (reference sequence). The CDR3 totals 16 residues. CDR3 DNA sequence: TGTGCCACCAGCAGAGATCAAGGGGGTTGGGGAGAGACCCAGTACTTC. Its translation is CATSRDQGGWGETQYF.

This chain uses TRBV27 with TRBJ2-7; D is possibly TRBD1 (6 bases). This CDR3 has 16 residues. The V end was cut by 0 bases, the J end by 0 bases, with 12 bases between. Germline V gene lookup returns CDR1 MNHEY and CDR2 SMNVEV (reference sequence). CDR3 loop: CASSLSATGPSYEQYF. The CDR3 DNA follows: TGTGCCAGCAGTTTATCGGCTACAGGGCCCTCCTACGAGCAGTACTTC.

Of note for this clone: Other nucleotide sequences from this sample produce the same CDR3. This chain joins TRBV19 and TRBJ2-3; either TRBD1 or TRBD2 may supply D (6 bases each). Germline values: CDR1 LNHDA, CDR2 SQIVND (reference sequence). The V gene lost 1 base and the J gene lost 4 bases, with 12 bases spanning the gap. The CDR3 totals 15 residues. The CDR3 protein is CASSIAGAGADTQYF. DNA for the CDR3: TGTGCCAGTAGTATAGCGGGGGCGGGTGCAGATACGCAGTATTTT. The full variable domain, its missing parts supplied by reference TRBV19 and TRBJ2-3, is DGGITQSPKYLFRKEGQNVTLSCEQNLNHDAMYWYRQDPGQGLRLIYYSQIVNDFQKGDIAEGYSVSREKKESFPLTVTSAQKNPTAFYLCASSIAGAGADTQYFGPGTRLTVL.

J is TRBJ2-5 and V is TRBV28, with 7 bases aligning to TRBD2. J lost 1 base, V lost 6 bases, and 5 bases had no gene match. The CDR3 runs to 14 residues. Looked up from germline, CDR1 is MDHEN and CDR2 is SYDVKM. Written as DNA, the CDR3 is TGTGCCAGCAGGGGCGGGGGAACCCAAGAGACCCAGTACTTC. As protein: CASRGGGTQETQYF.